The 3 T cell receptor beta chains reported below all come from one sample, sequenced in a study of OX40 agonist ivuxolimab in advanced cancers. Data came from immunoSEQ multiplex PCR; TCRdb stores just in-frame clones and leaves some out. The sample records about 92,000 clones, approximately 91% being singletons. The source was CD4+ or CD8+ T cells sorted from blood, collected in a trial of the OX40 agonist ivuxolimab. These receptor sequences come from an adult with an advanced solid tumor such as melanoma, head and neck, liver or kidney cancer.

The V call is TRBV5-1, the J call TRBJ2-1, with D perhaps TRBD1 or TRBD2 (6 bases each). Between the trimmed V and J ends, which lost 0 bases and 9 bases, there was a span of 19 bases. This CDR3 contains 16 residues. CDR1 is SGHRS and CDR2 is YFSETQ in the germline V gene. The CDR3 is CASSLAAGTGYPEQFF. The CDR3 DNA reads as TGCGCCAGCAGCTTGGCAGCGGGCACAGGGTACCCTGAGCAGTTCTTC.

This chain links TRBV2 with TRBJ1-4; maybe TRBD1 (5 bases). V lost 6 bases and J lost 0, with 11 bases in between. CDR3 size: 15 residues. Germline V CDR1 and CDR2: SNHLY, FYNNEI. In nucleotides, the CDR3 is TGTGCCAGCAGAACCCAGGGTGCAACTAATGAAAAACTGTTTTTT. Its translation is CASRTQGATNEKLFF.

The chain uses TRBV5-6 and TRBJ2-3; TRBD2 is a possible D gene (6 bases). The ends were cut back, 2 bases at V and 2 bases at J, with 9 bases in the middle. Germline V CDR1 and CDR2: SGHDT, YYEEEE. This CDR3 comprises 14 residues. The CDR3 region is CASSFGGFTDTQYF. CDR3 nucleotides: TGTGCCAGCAGCTTCGGAGGGTTCACAGATACGCAGTATTTT.